One sample yielded the 7 T cell receptor beta chains listed below, sequenced in a study of human thymus T cells. Libraries were prepared by immunoSEQ multiplex PCR; TCRdb keeps only in-frame clonotypes and omits some of them. The sample contains tens of thousands of clones, over 85% of which appear only once. Thymus pieces cut out during corrective heart surgery were the tissue that was used. Sequencing was carried out using thymus tissue. The receptors stem from a girl less than two years old with a congenital heart defect but otherwise immunologically healthy.

The gene calls are TRBV25-1 and TRBJ2-4, with a possible D match to TRBD1 (6 bases). V was clipped by 4 bases and J by 6 bases, with 13 bases between them. The germline V gene encodes CDR1 MGHDK and CDR2 SYGVNS. This CDR3 contains 14 residues. The CDR3 here is CASSVVGAGNIQYF. Written as DNA, the CDR3 is TGTGCCAGCAGTGTAGTGGGGGCCGGAAACATTCAGTACTTC.

The chain has TRBV7-2 and TRBJ2-7; D gene ambiguous. The germline gives CDR1 SGHTA, CDR2 FQGNSA. The CDR3 extends over 15 amino acids. V lost 1 base and J 2 bases, leaving 12 bases between the germline ends. In DNA form, the CDR3 reads TGTGCCAGCAGCTTAGGGCTTTCTGAGACCTACGAGCAGTACTTC. This sequence encodes CASSLGLSETYEQYF.

V usage is TRBV5-5 and J usage is TRBJ1-1; D is uncertain. The V end was cut by 0 bases, the J end by 6 bases, with 12 bases between. Germline V lookup: CDR1 SGHKS, CDR2 YYEKEE (reference sequence). This CDR3 has 14 residues. The DNA of the CDR3 is TGTGCCAGCAGCTTGGAGTCAGCCCAATCTGAAGCTTTCTTT. This sequence encodes CASSLESAQSEAFF.

The chain couples TRBV4-2 to TRBJ2-5, with a tentative D call TRBD1 (5 bases). CDR1 is LGHNA, CDR2 YNFKEQ, per germline. This CDR3 contains 13 residues. Trimming left V 2 bases short and J 7 bases short, with 11 bases between. The CDR3 nucleotides read TGTGCCAGCAGCCAAAAGGCCCAGGGGACCCAGTACTTC. This encodes CASSQKAQGTQYF.

This chain joins TRBV7-3 and TRBJ2-2; D gene uncertain. The germline V and J ends were trimmed by 8 bases and 0 bases, with 7 bases remaining between them. In germline, CDR1 is SGHTA, CDR2 FQGTGA. CDR3 length: 13 amino acids. CDR3 sequence reads: CASRATNTGELFF. The CDR3, as DNA: TGTGCCAGCCGAGCGACGAACACCGGGGAGCTGTTTTTT.

J is TRBJ2-5 and V is TRBV7-6; 9 nucleotides match TRBD2. Germline CDR1 SGHVS, CDR2 FNYEAQ. With V trimmed by 4 bases and J by 1 base, 1 base remained unmatched. The CDR3 spans 14 residues. The CDR3 loop reads CASSSTSGQETQYF. In nucleotides, the CDR3 is TGTGCCAGCAGCTCGACTAGCGGCCAAGAGACCCAGTACTTC.

The CDR3 reads CASSEGGQDNTGELFF. CDR3 nucleotides: TGTGCCAGCAGTGAGGGGGGACAGGATAACACCGGGGAGCTGTTTTTT. The genes are TRBV2 and TRBJ2-2, with TRBD1 matching over 8 bases. Germline V gene lookup returns CDR1 SNHLY and CDR2 FYNNEI. The junction had 5 bases not matched to a gene; V was cut back by 3 bases and J by 2 bases. The CDR3 runs 16 residues.